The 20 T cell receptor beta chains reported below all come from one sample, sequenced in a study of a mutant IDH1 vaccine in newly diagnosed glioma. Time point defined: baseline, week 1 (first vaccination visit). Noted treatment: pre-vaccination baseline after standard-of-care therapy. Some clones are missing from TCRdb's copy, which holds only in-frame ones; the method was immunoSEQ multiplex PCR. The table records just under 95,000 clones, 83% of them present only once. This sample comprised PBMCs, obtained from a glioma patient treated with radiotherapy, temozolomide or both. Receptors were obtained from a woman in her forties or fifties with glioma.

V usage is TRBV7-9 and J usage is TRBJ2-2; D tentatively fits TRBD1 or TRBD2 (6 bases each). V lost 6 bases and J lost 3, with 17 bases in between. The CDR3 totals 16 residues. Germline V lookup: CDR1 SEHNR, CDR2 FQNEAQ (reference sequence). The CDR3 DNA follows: TGTGCCAGCAGAGCGAAGGGGGAGGTCGACACCGGGGAGCTGTTTTTT. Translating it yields CASRAKGEVDTGELFF.

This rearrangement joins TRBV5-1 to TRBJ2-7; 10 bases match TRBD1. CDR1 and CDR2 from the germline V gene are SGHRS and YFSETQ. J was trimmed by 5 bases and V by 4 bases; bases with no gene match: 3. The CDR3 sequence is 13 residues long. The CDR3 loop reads CASSGDRGNEQYF. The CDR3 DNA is TGCGCCAGCAGCGGGGACAGGGGCAACGAGCAGTACTTC.

The CDR3 protein is CASSRGGSEQYF. The CDR3 bases are TGTGCCAGCAGCAGAGGAGGGAGCGAGCAGTACTTC. This rearrangement joins TRBV9 to TRBJ2-7; D is perhaps TRBD2 (6 bases). The CDR3 runs to 12 residues. Trimming took 4 bases from V and 6 from J, leaving 11 bases between them. CDR1 is SGDLS, CDR2 YYNGEE, per germline.

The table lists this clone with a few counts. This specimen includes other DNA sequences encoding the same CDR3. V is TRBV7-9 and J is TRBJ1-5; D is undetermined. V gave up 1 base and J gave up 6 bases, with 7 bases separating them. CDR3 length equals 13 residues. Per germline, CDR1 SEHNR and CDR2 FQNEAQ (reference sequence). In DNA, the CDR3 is TGTGCCAGCAGCTTAGACGAGGGTCAGCCCCAGCATTTT. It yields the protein CASSLDEGQPQHF.

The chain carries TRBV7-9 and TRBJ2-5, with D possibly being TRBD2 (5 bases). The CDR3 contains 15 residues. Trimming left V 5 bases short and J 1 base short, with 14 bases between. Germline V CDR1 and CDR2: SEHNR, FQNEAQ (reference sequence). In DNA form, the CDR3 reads TGTGCCAGCAGCCCGGGGTCCAGACTCCAAGAGACCCAGTACTTC. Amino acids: CASSPGSRLQETQYF. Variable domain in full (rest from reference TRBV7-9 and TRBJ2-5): DTGVSQNPRHKITKRGQNVTFRCDPISEHNRLYWYRQTLGQGPEFLTYFQNEAQLEKSRLLSDRFSAERPKGSFSTLEIQRTEQGDSAMYLCASSPGSRLQETQYFGPGTRLLVL.

CDR3: CASSHSRVAGGNEQFF. The CDR3 DNA follows: TGCGCCAGCAGCCACAGCCGAGTAGCGGGGGGGAATGAGCAGTTCTTC. The V gene is TRBV4-1, the J gene TRBJ2-1; the match to TRBD2 covers 11 bases. Germline lookup yields CDR1 MGHRA and CDR2 YSYEKL. The length of the CDR3 is 16 residues. The junction had 8 bases not matched to a gene; V was cut back by 3 bases and J by 7 bases.

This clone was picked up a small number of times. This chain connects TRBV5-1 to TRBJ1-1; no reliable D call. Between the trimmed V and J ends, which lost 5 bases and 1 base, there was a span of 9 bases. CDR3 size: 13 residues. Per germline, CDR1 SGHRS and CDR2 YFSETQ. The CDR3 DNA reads TGCGCCAGCAGACAATCCGGGAACACTGAAGCTTTCTTT. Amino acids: CASRQSGNTEAFF.

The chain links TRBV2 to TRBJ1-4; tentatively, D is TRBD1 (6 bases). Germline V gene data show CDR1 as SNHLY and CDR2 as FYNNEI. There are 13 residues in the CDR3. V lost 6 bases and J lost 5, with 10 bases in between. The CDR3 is CASRGGSNEKLFF. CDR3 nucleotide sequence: TGTGCCAGCAGAGGGGGATCGAATGAAAAACTGTTTTTT.

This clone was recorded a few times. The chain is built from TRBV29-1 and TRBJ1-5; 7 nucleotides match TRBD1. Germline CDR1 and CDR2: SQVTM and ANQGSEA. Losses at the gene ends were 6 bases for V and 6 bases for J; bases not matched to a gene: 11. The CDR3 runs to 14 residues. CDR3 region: CSVMATGIGQPQHF. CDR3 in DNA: TGCAGCGTGATGGCGACAGGGATAGGTCAGCCCCAGCATTTT.

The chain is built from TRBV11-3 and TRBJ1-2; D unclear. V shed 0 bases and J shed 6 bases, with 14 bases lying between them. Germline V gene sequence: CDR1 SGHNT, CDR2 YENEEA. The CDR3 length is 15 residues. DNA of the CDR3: TGTGCCAGCAGCTTAGACGCTAGACCACCCCATGGCTACACCTTC. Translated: CASSLDARPPHGYTF.

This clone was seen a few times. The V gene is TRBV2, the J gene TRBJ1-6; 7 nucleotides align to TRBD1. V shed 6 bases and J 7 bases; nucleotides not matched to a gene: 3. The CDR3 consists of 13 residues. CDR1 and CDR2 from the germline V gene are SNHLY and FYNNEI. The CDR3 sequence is CASSGTANSPLHF. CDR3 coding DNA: TGTGCCAGCAGCGGGACAGCCAATTCACCCCTCCACTTT. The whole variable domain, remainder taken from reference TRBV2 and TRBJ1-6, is EPEVTQTPSHQVTQMGQEVILRCVPISNHLYFYWYRQILGQKVEFLVSFYNNEISEKSEIFDDQFSVERPDGSNFTLKIRSTKLEDSAMYFCASSGTANSPLHFGNGTRLTVT.

Here the CDR3 DNA reads TGTGCCAGCAGCTGGCGTTTGACGGGGGGGGCCGGGGAGCTGTTTTTT. This translates into CASSWRLTGGAGELFF. The genes are TRBV5-4 and TRBJ2-2; TRBD2 matches 8 bases. The CDR3 has 16 amino acids. The germline V gene has CDR1 SGHNT and CDR2 YYREEE (reference sequence). The ends lost 3 bases at V and 6 bases at J; junction bases unmatched: 10.

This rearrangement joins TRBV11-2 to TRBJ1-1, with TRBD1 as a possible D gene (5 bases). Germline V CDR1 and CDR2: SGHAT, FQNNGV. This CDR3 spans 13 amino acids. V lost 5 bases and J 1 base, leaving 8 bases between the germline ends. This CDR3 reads CASSTGPNTEAFF. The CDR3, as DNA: TGTGCCAGCAGCACGGGACCGAACACTGAAGCTTTCTTT. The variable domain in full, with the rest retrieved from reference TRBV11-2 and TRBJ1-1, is EAGVAQSPRYKIIEKRQSVAFWCNPISGHATLYWYQQILGQGPKLLIQFQNNGVVDDSQLPKDRFSAERLKGVDSTLKIQPAKLEDSAVYLCASSTGPNTEAFFGQGTRLTVV.

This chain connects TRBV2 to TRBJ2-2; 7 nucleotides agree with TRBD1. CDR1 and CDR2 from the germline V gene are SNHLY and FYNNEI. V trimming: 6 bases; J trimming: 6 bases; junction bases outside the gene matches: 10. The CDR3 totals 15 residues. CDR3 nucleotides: TGTGCCAGCAGACTGGACAGGCACGAGCCCGGGGAGCTGTTTTTT. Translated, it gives CASRLDRHEPGELFF. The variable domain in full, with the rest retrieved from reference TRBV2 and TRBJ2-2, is EPEVTQTPSHQVTQMGQEVILRCVPISNHLYFYWYRQILGQKVEFLVSFYNNEISEKSEIFDDQFSVERPDGSNFTLKIRSTKLEDSAMYFCASRLDRHEPGELFFGEGSRLTVL.

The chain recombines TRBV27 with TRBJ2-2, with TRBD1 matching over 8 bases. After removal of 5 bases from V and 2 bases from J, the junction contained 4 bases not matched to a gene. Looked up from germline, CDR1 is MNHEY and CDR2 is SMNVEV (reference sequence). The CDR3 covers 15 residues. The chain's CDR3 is CASSRQGTNTGELFF. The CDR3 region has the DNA TGTGCCAGCAGTCGACAGGGGACTAACACCGGGGAGCTGTTTTTT.

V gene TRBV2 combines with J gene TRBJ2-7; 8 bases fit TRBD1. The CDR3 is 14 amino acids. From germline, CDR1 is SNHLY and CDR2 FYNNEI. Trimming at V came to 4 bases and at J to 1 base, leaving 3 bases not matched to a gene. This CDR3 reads CASSADRASYEQYF. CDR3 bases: TGTGCCAGCAGTGCGGACAGGGCATCCTACGAGCAGTACTTC.

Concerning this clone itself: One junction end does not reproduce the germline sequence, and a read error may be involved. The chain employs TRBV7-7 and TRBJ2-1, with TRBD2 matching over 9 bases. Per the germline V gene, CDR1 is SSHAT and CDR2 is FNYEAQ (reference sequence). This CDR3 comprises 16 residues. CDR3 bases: TGTGCTAGCAGTCGGAATAGCGGGAGCTCCTACAATGAGCAGTTCTTC. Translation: CASSRNSGSSYNEQFF.

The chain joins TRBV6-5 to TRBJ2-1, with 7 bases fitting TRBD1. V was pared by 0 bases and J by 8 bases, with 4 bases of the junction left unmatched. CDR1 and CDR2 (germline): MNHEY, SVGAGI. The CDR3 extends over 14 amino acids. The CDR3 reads CASSYSRGRDEQFF. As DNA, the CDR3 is TGTGCCAGCAGTTACTCTAGGGGGCGGGATGAGCAGTTCTTC.

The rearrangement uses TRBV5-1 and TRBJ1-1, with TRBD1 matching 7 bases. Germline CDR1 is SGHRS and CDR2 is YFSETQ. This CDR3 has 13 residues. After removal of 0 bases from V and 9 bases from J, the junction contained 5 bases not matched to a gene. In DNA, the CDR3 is TGCGCCAGCAGCTTGGAGACAGGGCCCAAAGCTTTCTTT. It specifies CASSLETGPKAFF.

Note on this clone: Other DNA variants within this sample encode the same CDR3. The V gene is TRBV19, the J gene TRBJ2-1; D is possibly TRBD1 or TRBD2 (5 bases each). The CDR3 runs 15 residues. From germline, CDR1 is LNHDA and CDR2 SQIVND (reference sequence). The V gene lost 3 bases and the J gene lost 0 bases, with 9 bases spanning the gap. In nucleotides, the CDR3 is TGTGCCAGTAGTATCGAGGGGAGCTCCTACAATGAGCAGTTCTTC. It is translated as CASSIEGSSYNEQFF.